This T cell receptor beta chain originates from a study of T cell repertoires in cytomegalovirus infection. Study results and caveats: Cumulated frequencies of public TCR beta families served to identify carriers of CMV plus the relevant HLA. Ex vivo responses were dominated by HLA-C-restricted CMV-specific TCR beta clonotypes.

Remarks on this clonotype: Its antigen is not known.

TCRdb re-called the reads through MiXCR, storing one row per CDR3 protein. The sample yields some 500,000 distinct CDR3 sequences, about 33% seen once. This CDR3 contains 19 residues. Trimming at V came to 5 bases and at J to 2 bases, leaving 13 bases not matched to a gene. Germline values: CDR1 SGHAT, CDR2 FQNNGV. Sequenced material: cultured PBMCs, taken from culture after CMV antigen stimulation. This receptor was identified in a human donor in good health (CMV status not recorded). Some clones in this sample may be carry-over from other donors' samples. The chain uses TRBV11-2 and TRBJ2-3, with 13 bases aligning to TRBD2. For the CDR3, the DNA is TGTGCCAGCAGCCTCGGACGGTGGACTAGCGGGAGTGTCACAGATACGCAGTATTTT. This sequence encodes CASSLGRWTSGSVTDTQYF.